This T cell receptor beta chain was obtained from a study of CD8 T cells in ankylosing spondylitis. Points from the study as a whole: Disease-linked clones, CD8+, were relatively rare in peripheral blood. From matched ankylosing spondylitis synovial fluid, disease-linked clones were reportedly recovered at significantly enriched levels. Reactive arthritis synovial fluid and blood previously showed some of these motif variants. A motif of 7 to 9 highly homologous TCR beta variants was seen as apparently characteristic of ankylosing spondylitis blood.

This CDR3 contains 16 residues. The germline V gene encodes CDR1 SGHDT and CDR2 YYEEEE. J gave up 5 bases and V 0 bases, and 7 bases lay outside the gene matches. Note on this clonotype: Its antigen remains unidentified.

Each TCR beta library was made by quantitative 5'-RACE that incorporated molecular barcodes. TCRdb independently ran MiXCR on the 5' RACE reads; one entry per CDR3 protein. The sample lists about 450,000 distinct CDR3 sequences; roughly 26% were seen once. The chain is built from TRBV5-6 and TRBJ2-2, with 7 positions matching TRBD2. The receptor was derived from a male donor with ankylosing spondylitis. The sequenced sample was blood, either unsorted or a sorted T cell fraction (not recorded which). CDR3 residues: CASSLVGREMTGELFF. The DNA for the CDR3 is TGTGCCAGCAGCTTGGTTGGGCGGGAGATGACCGGGGAGCTGTTTTTT.